The sequence of this TCR beta chain was determined in a study of a mutant IDH1 vaccine in newly diagnosed glioma (TCRdb year 2021). As for the study more broadly: Of the 25 to 35 patients who were treated, about 62% were male and approximately 38% were female, and the mean age was around 43 years. Before enrollment, patients had received standard therapy of radiotherapy alone, temozolomide alone, or radiochemotherapy with temozolomide; most received the combination. Six visits were used for peripheral blood collection: V03 (baseline), V05, V07, V10, V12 and V13. For exploratory analyses, longitudinal TCRB deep sequencing was carried out in roughly 23 treated patients wherever samples were available. General conclusions and limits of the study: Immune responses induced by the vaccine were seen in around 93% of patients across multiple MHC alleles. The authors stated that sample limitations prevented analyses of patient blood samples from being reproduced. Changes in the top peripheral T cell clonotypes picked up by TCRB sequencing did not appear to be linked to pseudoprogression. Selection of PBMC samples for TCRB deep sequencing was based on availability.

The library was obtained by the immunoSEQ multiplex PCR assay. The hsTCRB Kit was used according to the manufacturer's protocol to amplify rearranged TCR beta chain sequences. An Illumina MiSeq was used to sequence the TCRB libraries. The source study handled its data this way. Demultiplexing, trimming and gene mapping were performed with the kit vendor's proprietary platform. This is the immuneACCESS table as TCRdb keeps it, with only in-frame sequences that have V and J called. A part of the clones is gone; compared with another copy, unresolved V genes explain less than half, and the rest is unexplained. V and J calls and clone size are copied from that table; D and trimming were computed from the DNA. For this sample the table gives about 51,000 clones, of which approximately 80% were detected only once. Over 1.5% of the sample goes to the ten largest clones. The time point label here, explained by the study, means: baseline, week 1 (first vaccination visit). The meaning of the sample's treatment or condition label: pre-vaccination baseline after standard-of-care therapy. Newly diagnosed WHO grade 3 or 4 IDH1-mutant astrocytomas showing loss of nuclear ATRX were present in the donors. The samples were drawn from NOA16, a multicentre, single-arm, open-label phase I trial in Germany that tested a mutant IDH1 peptide vaccine in humans for the first time. Blood drawn at visit V03 was used as the baseline sample for immunogenicity testing. Genomic DNA for TCRB sequencing was extracted from EDTA blood using the DNeasy Blood and Tissue Kit.

About this clone: Which antigen it targets is not known. No base-level quality is on record; no much larger clone is a single base apart.

Sequencing used PBMCs, obtained from a glioma patient treated with radiotherapy, temozolomide or both. This sequence originates from a woman aged 40 to 55 with glioma.

CDR3 reads: CASSDRIRTGDTEAFF. At the DNA level, the sequence is TGTGCCAGCAGCGACCGAATAAGGACAGGAGACACTGAAGCTTTCTTT. The V gene is TRBV7-2 and the J gene is TRBJ1-1; 7 bases in the middle match TRBD1. Reading from cysteine to phenylalanine, the CDR3 counts 16 amino acids. The entry retains the CDR3 DNA only, 48 bases that are in frame from base 1. From a lookup of the germline V gene, CDR1 and CDR2 are SGHTA and FQGNSA. The junction shows trimming of 5 bases on V and 3 bases on J, and the gene matches do not reach 12 bases of it.